This TCR beta chain was sequenced in a study of T cell repertoires in cytomegalovirus infection. Study overall: Used in the study were CMV epitopes, some recently identified and HLA-C-restricted, others well-studied and HLA-B-restricted. Carrying CMV and the relevant HLA type showed in public TCR beta signatures.

This clonotype was detected a few times. Its antigen is as yet unknown. Overall study findings and caveats: In two of eight donors, the top clonotype was HLA-C-restricted CMV-specific.

This CDR3 is 13 amino acids long. Germline V gene lookup returns CDR1 MDHEN and CDR2 SYDVKM. V was clipped by 4 bases and J by 5 bases, with 11 bases between them. One entry per CDR3 protein, called by TCRdb with MiXCR from the reads. Of more than 45,000 distinct CDR3 sequences in the sample, over 15% were seen once. The chain uses TRBV28 and TRBJ1-1; D gene ambiguous. The clonotype originates from a human donor in good health (CMV status not recorded). Some clones in this sample may be carry-over from other donors' samples. The input for sequencing was CD8+ T cells from cultured PBMCs, taken from culture after CMV antigen stimulation. The CDR3 DNA reads TGTGCCAGCAGTTCTATAACGGGGACTGAAGCTTTCTTT. Its protein is CASSSITGTEAFF.